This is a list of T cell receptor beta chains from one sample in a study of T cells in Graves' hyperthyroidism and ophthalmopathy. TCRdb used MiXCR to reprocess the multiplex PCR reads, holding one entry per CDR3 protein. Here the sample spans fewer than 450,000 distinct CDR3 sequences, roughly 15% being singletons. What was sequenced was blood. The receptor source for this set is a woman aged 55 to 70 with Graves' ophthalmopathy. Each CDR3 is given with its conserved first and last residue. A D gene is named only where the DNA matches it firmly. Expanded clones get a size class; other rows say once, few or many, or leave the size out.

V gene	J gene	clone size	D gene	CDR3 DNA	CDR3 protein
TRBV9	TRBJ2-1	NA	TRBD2	TGTGCCAGCAGCGGTTTCGGCGGTAGCGGGGCCTCCAATGAGCAGTTCTTC	CASSGFGGSGASNEQFF
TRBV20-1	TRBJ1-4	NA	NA	TGCAGTGCCCCAGGCGGGGGTGAAAAACTGTTTTTT	CSAPGGGEKLFF
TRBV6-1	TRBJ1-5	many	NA	TGTGCCAGCGGGACCTTGGGAGTCAATCAGCCCCAGCATTTT	CASGTLGVNQPQHF
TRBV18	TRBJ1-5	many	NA	TGTGCCAGCTCACCCATCGGGGCGAATCAGCCCCAGCATTTT	CASSPIGANQPQHF
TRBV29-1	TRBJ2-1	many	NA	TGCAGCGTCGCGGGACACAAGAACTACAATGAGCAGTTCTTC	CSVAGHKNYNEQFF
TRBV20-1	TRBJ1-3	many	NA	TGCAGTGCCCCGGGTAGAGGGTCGAATAGAAACACCATATATTTT	CSAPGRGSNRNTIYF
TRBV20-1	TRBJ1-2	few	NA	TGCAGTGCTAGAGAAAGGCAGGGCTATGGCCACACCTTC	CSARERQGYGHTF
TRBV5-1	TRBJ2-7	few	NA	TGCGCCAGCAGCTTCGGCGGGACCCAAACCTCCTACGAGCAGTACTTC	CASSFGGTQTSYEQYF
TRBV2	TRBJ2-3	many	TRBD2	TGTGCCAGCAGTGAAGAACTAGCGGGAGTCTTAGATACGCAGTATTTT	CASSEELAGVLDTQYF
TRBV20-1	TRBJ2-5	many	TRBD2	TGCAGTGCTCCGACTAGCTCGTACCAAGAGACCCAGTACTTC	CSAPTSSYQETQYF
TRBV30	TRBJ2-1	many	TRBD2	TGTGCCTGGAGTGTACAGGTTGGACTAGCTATATACAATGAGCAGTTCTTC	CAWSVQVGLAIYNEQFF
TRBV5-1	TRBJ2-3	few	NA	TGCGCCAGCAACATTGAACCCACAGATACGCAGTATTTT	CASNIEPTDTQYF
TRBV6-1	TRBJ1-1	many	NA	TGTGCCAGCGGGTGGGGGAGAAGCACTGAAGCTTTCTTT	CASGWGRSTEAFF
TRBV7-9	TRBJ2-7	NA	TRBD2	TGTGCCAGCAGCCGCGGACTAGTGGCTTTCGGTGAGCAGTACTTC	CASSRGLVAFGEQYF
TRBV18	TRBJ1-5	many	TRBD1	TGTGCCAGCTCAGGAACCGGGACAGGGAATCAGCCCCAGCATTTT	CASSGTGTGNQPQHF
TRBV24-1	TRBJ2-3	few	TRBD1	TGTGCCACCAGGACAGGGGATACAGATACGCAGTATTTT	CATRTGDTDTQYF
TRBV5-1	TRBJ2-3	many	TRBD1	TGCGCCAGCAGCTTGGAGGGGGCGAGCACAGATACGCAGTATTTT	CASSLEGASTDTQYF
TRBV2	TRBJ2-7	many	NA	TGTGCCAGCAGTGAGGTACGGCCTCTGCAGTACTTC	CASSEVRPLQYF
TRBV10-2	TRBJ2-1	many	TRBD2	TGCGCCAGCAGTGAGTTCCTAGCGGGGAAATACAATGAGCAGTTCTTC	CASSEFLAGKYNEQFF
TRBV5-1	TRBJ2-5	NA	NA	TGCGCCAGCAGCCAGACAGCGAATAACCAAGAGACCCAGTACTTC	CASSQTANNQETQYF
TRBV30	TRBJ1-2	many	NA	TGTGCCTGGACGGCCCATAACTATGGCTACACCTTC	CAWTAHNYGYTF
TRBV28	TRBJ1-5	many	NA	TGTGCCAGCAGTTTTAGCATCCCCAATCAGCCCCAGCATTTT	CASSFSIPNQPQHF
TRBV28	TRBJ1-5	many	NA	TGTGCCAGCAGTTTAAGACAGATTAGCAATCAGCCCCAGCATTTT	CASSLRQISNQPQHF
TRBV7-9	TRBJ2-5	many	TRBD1	TGTGCCAGCAGCCCTGGGACAGGGACGGAGACCCAGTACTTC	CASSPGTGTETQYF
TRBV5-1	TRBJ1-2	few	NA	TGCGCCAGCAGCGCCCTCGGGGGGGGCGAGGATGGCTACACCTTC	CASSALGGGEDGYTF
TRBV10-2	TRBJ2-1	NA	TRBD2	TGCGCCAGCAGGCCCCGGGGACTAGATAGGTACAATGAGCAGTTCTTC	CASRPRGLDRYNEQFF
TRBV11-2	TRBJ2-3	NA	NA	TGTGCCAGCAGCTTTCGGACAGTCACAGATACGCAGTATTTT	CASSFRTVTDTQYF
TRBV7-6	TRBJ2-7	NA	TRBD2	TGTGCCAGCACCACCGGGAGGGGATACGAGCAGTACTTC	CASTTGRGYEQYF
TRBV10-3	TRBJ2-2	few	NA	TGTGCCATCTCCCCCACGGCCGGGGAGCTGTTTTTT	CAISPTAGELFF
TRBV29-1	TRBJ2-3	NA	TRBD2	TGCAGCGGCGATAGCGGGCCTAGCACAGATACGCAGTATTTT	CSGDSGPSTDTQYF
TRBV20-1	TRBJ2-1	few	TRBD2	TGCAGTGCTAGGTTGACTAGCGGGAGTGCAAATGAGCAGTTCTTC	CSARLTSGSANEQFF
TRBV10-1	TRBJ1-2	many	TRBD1	TGCGCCAGCAGTGAGTCAAAGGGTTACAGGGGGAATGGCTATGGCTACACCTTC	CASSESKGYRGNGYGYTF
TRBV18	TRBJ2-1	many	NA	TGTGCCAGCTCACCACCGACCAGGGCGTATGAGCAGTTCTTC	CASSPPTRAYEQFF
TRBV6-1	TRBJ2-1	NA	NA	TGTGCCAGCAGGGTCGGGTTACACAATGAGCAGTTCTTC	CASRVGLHNEQFF
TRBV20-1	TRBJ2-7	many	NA	TGCAGTGCTACCGGGACCAACTACGAGCAGTACTTC	CSATGTNYEQYF
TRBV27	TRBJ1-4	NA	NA	TGTGCCACCTCGATTTCCCGAGGCTTTAATGAAAAACTGTTTTTT	CATSISRGFNEKLFF
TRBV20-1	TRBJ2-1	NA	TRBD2	TGCAGTACCAAGCGGGGGGTCTACAATGAGCAGTTCTTC	CSTKRGVYNEQFF
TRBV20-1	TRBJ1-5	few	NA	TGCAGTGCCGCCGACCTAAATCAGCCCCAGCATTTT	CSAADLNQPQHF
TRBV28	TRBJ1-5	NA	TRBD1	TGTGCCAGCCGCAGGGGGGGGGACAATCAGCCCCAGCATTTT	CASRRGGDNQPQHF
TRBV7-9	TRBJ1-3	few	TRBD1	TGTGCCAGCAGCTCCCCAGGGGGCGTAGGAAACACCATATATTTT	CASSSPGGVGNTIYF
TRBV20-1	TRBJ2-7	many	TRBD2	TGCAGTACATCTAGCGGGACCGAGCAGTACTTC	CSTSSGTEQYF
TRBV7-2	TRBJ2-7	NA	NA	TGTGCCAGCAGCCACTCTAGCGCGCCCTACGAGCAGTACTTC	CASSHSSAPYEQYF
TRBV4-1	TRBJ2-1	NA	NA	TGCGCCAGCAGCCCCCTTTGGGGACGCTCCTACAATGAGCAGTTCTTC	CASSPLWGRSYNEQFF
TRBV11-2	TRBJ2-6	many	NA	TGTGCCAGCAGCTCGAACAGTTACTCTGGGGCCAACGTCCTGACTTTC	CASSSNSYSGANVLTF
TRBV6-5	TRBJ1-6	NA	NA	TGTGCCAGCAGTTACTCGGGCTCCTATAATTCACCCCTCCACTTT	CASSYSGSYNSPLHF
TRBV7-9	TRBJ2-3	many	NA	TGTGCCAGCAGCCCAAATGGAGATACGCAGTATTTT	CASSPNGDTQYF
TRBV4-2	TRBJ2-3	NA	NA	TGTGCCAGCAGCCAAGACGGCGGGATGGCAGATACGCAGTATTTT	CASSQDGGMADTQYF
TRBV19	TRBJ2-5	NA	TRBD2	TGTGCCAGTAGTATAAGGCTAGCGGGATGGGGTGAGACCCAGTACTTC	CASSIRLAGWGETQYF